These T cell receptor beta chains were read from a single sample in a study of cytomegalovirus exposure and HLA in healthy donors. Here immunoSEQ multiplex PCR was the method, and the copy in TCRdb shows in-frame clones only, minus some. Of 150,000 to 200,000 clones in the sample, around three quarters were seen once. The sequencing input was PBMCs. The receptors derive from a man aged 40-55 years in good health and CMV-seronegative. CDR3s include the opening cysteine and the closing phenylalanine or tryptophan. D genes are given only for firm matches. Only part of the rows carry a size: once, few, many, or a class if the clone is expanded.

>.|TRBD1|TRBV5-1|TRBJ2-5
TGCGCCAGCAGGATTTCCGCAACAGGGGGCCAAGAGACCCAGTACTTC
CASRISATGGQETQYF
>.|.|TRBV11-1|TRBJ2-2
TGTGCCAGCAGCTTAGTGGGCCCTGGGTCCGGGGAGCTGTTTTTT
CASSLVGPGSGELFF
>.|TRBD1|TRBV6-1|TRBJ2-5
TGTGCCAGCACGGACAGGGTGGAGACCCAGTACTTC
CASTDRVETQYF
>.|.|TRBV5-1|TRBJ1-1
TGCGCCAGCAGCTTGCTTTCCGCCTACTTGAACACTGAAGCTTTCTTT
CASSLLSAYLNTEAFF
>few|.|TRBV30|TRBJ1-2
TGTGCCTGGAGTGTACGGAGGAGATATGGCTACACCTTC
CAWSVRRRYGYTF
>.|TRBD1|TRBV11-2|TRBJ1-1
TGTGCCAGCAGCTTGGCGGGACAGGGCAGGACTGAAGCTTTCTTT
CASSLAGQGRTEAFF
>.|.|TRBV28|TRBJ1-1
TGTGCCAGCAGTTATATGTTATCAGCTTTCTTT
CASSYMLSAFF
>.|.|TRBV7-3|TRBJ2-1
TGTGCCAGCAGGGGGAGCCGGGCCGATGAGCAGTTCTTC
CASRGSRADEQFF
>few|TRBD1|TRBV10-3|TRBJ2-3
TGTGCCATGACAGGGGGACCAGAAGATACGCAGTATTTT
CAMTGGPEDTQYF
>few|.|TRBV28|TRBJ1-1
TGTGCCAGCAGCTTTGACTTGAACACTGAAGCTTTCTTT
CASSFDLNTEAFF
>.|.|TRBV19|TRBJ2-5
TGTGCCAGTAGTATAGAGCCAGGGTCGGTCCAAGAGACCCAGTACTTC
CASSIEPGSVQETQYF
>few|TRBD2|TRBV9|TRBJ2-3
TGTGCCAGCAGCGCCGGGACTAGCGGCACAGATACGCAGTATTTT
CASSAGTSGTDTQYF
>.|TRBD2|TRBV28|TRBJ2-3
TGTGCCAGCCCTCCCCATAGCGGGAGGGCTCTGGCAGATACGCAGTATTTT
CASPPHSGRALADTQYF
>.|TRBD1|TRBV6-1|TRBJ1-2
TGTGCCAGCGCCCGCGACAGGGATAACTATGGCTACACCTTC
CASARDRDNYGYTF
>.|TRBD1|TRBV2|TRBJ2-5
TGTGCCAGCAGTGGACAGGGGGCGGAGACCCAGTACTTC
CASSGQGAETQYF
>.|.|TRBV30|TRBJ2-2
TGTGCCTGGAGTGTCGACGGGGTCGGGGAGCTGTTTTTT
CAWSVDGVGELFF
>.|TRBD1|TRBV7-8|TRBJ2-1
TGTGCCAGCAGCTTGGAAACAGGGGGCGCCTACAATGAGCAGTTCTTC
CASSLETGGAYNEQFF
>.|.|TRBV7-2|TRBJ2-6
TGTGCCAGCAGCTTAGCGGGGGGAGCGGGGGCCAACGTCCTGACTTTC
CASSLAGGAGANVLTF
>.|TRBD1|TRBV7-9|TRBJ1-2
TGTTCCAGCAGCTCCAACAGGGGGGGGTATGGCTACACCTTC
CSSSSNRGGYGYTF
>.|.|TRBV29-1|TRBJ2-3
TGCAGCTTCGCCCGGGGGACCGCAGATACGCAGTATTTT
CSFARGTADTQYF
>.|.|TRBV7-9|TRBJ1-1
TGTGCCAGCAGCTTAGGCCGGGGTTACATGAACACTGAAGCTTTCTTT
CASSLGRGYMNTEAFF
>.|.|TRBV2|TRBJ1-5
TGTGCCAGCAGTGAAAACCAGAGAGGGCAGCCCCAGCATTTT
CASSENQRGQPQHF
>.|.|TRBV19|TRBJ1-4
TGTGCCAGTATGAACAGGCGCGAAAAACTGTTTTTT
CASMNRREKLFF
>.|.|TRBV28|TRBJ2-4
TGTGCCAGCAGTTTTGGGCAGCTCAAGGACATTCAGTACTTC
CASSFGQLKDIQYF
>.|.|TRBV18|TRBJ2-1
TGTGCCAGCTCATGGACAGAGGGGAGCAATGAGCAGTTCTTC
CASSWTEGSNEQFF
>.|.|TRBV5-1|TRBJ2-3
TGCGCCAGCACCGAGGTATATCCGGGAGTGGATACGCAGTATTTT
CASTEVYPGVDTQYF
>once|.|TRBV11-1|TRBJ2-7
TGTGCCAGCAGCTTAGTCCATACCGGGACAACAAGCCATTACTTC
CASSLVHTGTTSHYF
>few|.|TRBV9|TRBJ2-2
TGTGCCAGCAGCGTAGCCGGGAGATCCCCTCCCGGGGAGCTGTTTTTT
CASSVAGRSPPGELFF
>few|TRBD2|TRBV5-1|TRBJ2-1
TGCGCCAGCAGTTATACTAGCGGGATCGACAATGAGCAGTTCTTC
CASSYTSGIDNEQFF
>.|.|TRBV7-3|TRBJ2-5
TGTGCCAGCAGCTTAGGGGCTGGTGAGACCCAGTACTTC
CASSLGAGETQYF
>.|TRBD1|TRBV7-9|TRBJ2-1
TGTGCCAGCAGCAAAAACTTAAACTCCGGGACAGGGTCTGGGTTCTTC
CASSKNLNSGTGSGFF
>once|TRBD1|TRBV11-2|TRBJ1-1
TGTGCCAGCAGCCCCGGGGACAGGGGGCAGACTGAAGCTTTCTTT
CASSPGDRGQTEAFF
>.|TRBD2|TRBV2|TRBJ2-3
TGTGCCAGCGGGCGGGAGTCGGCAGATACGCAGTATTTT
CASGRESADTQYF
>.|.|TRBV20-1|TRBJ2-1
TGCAGTGCTAAGACAATCAATGAGCAGTTCTTC
CSAKTINEQFF
>.|.|TRBV6-5|TRBJ1-3
TGTGCCAGCCAGGGCTCTGGACCCTCTGGAAACACCATATATTTT
CASQGSGPSGNTIYF
>.|TRBD1|TRBV6-6|TRBJ2-3
TGTGCCAGCAGTCGAGGGACAGGGGAGGGCACAGATACGCAGTATTTT
CASSRGTGEGTDTQYF
>.|TRBD1|TRBV18|TRBJ1-2
TGTGCCAGCTCCCCGGGACAGGGGAATGGCTACACCTTC
CASSPGQGNGYTF
>once|.|TRBV2|TRBJ2-7
TGTGCCAGCAGTCCTGACAGGGCACTAACGGGAGTCAACGAGCAGTACTTC
CASSPDRALTGVNEQYF
>.|TRBD1|TRBV4-1|TRBJ1-3
TGCGCCAGCAGCCTCCGGACAGGGGGCGCAGGAAACACCATATATTTT
CASSLRTGGAGNTIYF
>.|TRBD1|TRBV18|TRBJ2-1
TGTGCCAGCTCACCATTTGGACAGGGGTCCTACAATGAGCAGTTCTTC
CASSPFGQGSYNEQFF
>.|.|TRBV29-1|TRBJ2-7
TGCAGCGTTGTGCCGGCGGGTTTGTCCTACGAGCAGTACTTC
CSVVPAGLSYEQYF
>.|.|TRBV7-2|TRBJ1-2
TGTGCCAGCAGTTTCCCGGGGGGCGGCGGAGGCTACACCTTC
CASSFPGGGGGYTF